These 17 T cell receptor beta chains were sequenced from one sample in a study of blood T cells in healthy people across ages. Primers used in a second PCR of roughly 6 to 11 cycles were a sample-barcoded 5' primer and a J-beta primer mix. One entry per CDR3 protein results from TCRdb running MiXCR on the 5' RACE reads. The table lists 750,000 or so distinct CDR3 sequences, around 25% of them singletons. These data were likewise used in another study, on T cells of mothers and their children.

Sequencing was done on a sample of blood. The receptors originated from a boy aged 5-17 years in good health.

The rearrangement uses TRBV4-2 and TRBJ1-6; the D gene is possibly TRBD1 (6 bases). Per germline, CDR1 LGHNA and CDR2 YNFKEQ. The CDR3 runs 16 residues. Between the trimmed V and J ends, which lost 3 bases and 10 bases, there was a span of 19 bases. CDR3 sequence: CASSQRTAVFGSPLHF. CDR3 bases: TGTGCCAGCAGCCAGAGGACAGCGGTGTTCGGCTCACCCCTCCACTTT.

This chain links TRBV4-1 with TRBJ1-4, with D perhaps matching TRBD1 (6 bases). The germline CDR1 and CDR2 sequences are MGHRA and YSYEKL. This CDR3 region has 14 residues. The V end was cut by 4 bases, the J end by 8 bases, with 14 bases between. CDR3: CASSPAGEWEKLFF. CDR3 DNA: TGCGCCAGCAGCCCGGCAGGGGAATGGGAAAAACTGTTTTTT.

The chain joins TRBV12-5 to TRBJ2-1; 7 bases are shared with TRBD2. The CDR3 extends over 20 amino acids. The V gene's germline CDR1 is LGHNT and CDR2 FRNRAP. V lost 0 bases, J lost 1 base, and 15 bases stayed unmatched. The CDR3 loop is CASGLVLGLSAGVSYNEQFF. The DNA for the CDR3 is TGTGCTAGTGGTTTGGTACTGGGGCTCTCGGCGGGAGTTTCCTACAATGAGCAGTTCTTC.

This clonotype has more than one count but fewer than ten. The chain joins TRBV12-3 or TRBV12-4 to TRBJ1-5; D uncertain. Trimming stripped 5 bases from V and 5 bases from J, with 10 bases between. This CDR3 has 13 residues. Here the CDR3 reads CASSLTSDQPQHF. For the CDR3, the DNA is TGTGCCAGCAGTCTAACGAGTGATCAGCCCCAGCATTTT.

This clonotype was recorded a few times. This chain links TRBV5-6 with TRBJ1-6; D remains ambiguous. Trimming removed 6 bases at V and 7 bases at J, with 17 bases between. Germline V lookup: CDR1 SGHDT, CDR2 YYEEEE. The CDR3 is 15 amino acids. This chain's CDR3 is CASTWAREVNSPLHF. The DNA of the CDR3 is TGTGCCAGCACCTGGGCGCGGGAGGTAAATTCACCCCTCCACTTT.

This clonotype was detected only a few times. Germline is not matched at one junction end, which may reflect a read error. J is TRBJ2-5 and V is TRBV29-1; 8 bases align to TRBD1. TRBJ2-1 explains the end of the DNA better; the J call may be wrong. Germline-derived CDR1 and CDR2 are SQVTM and ANQGSEA. The CDR3 loop spans 14 amino acids. The CDR3, as DNA: TGCAGCGTCGAAGTGGACAGGGTGTCTGGTGAGCAGTTCTTC. It translates to CSVEVDRVSGEQFF.

This chain joins TRBV5-5 and TRBJ1-5; TRBD1 aligns across 9 bases. The ends lost 4 bases at V and 2 bases at J; junction bases unmatched: 10. Germline CDR1 SGHKS, CDR2 YYEKEE (reference sequence). The CDR3 runs to 17 residues. The CDR3 DNA reads as TGTGCCAGCAGCCTTTGGGGTACAGGGGGCCGCAATCAGCCCCAGCATTTT. As protein: CASSLWGTGGRNQPQHF.

This clonotype was counted a single time. The rearrangement uses TRBV9 and TRBJ1-6, with D hard to call. The V end lost 0 bases, the J end lost 6 bases, and 10 bases lay between the germline ends. The CDR3 spans 15 residues. Germline values: CDR1 SGDLS, CDR2 YYNGEE. The CDR3 nucleotides are TGTGCCAGCAGCGTAGACTTCAGACTTAATTCACCCCTCCACTTT. This codes for CASSVDFRLNSPLHF.

This sequence joins TRBV28 and TRBJ2-5; D is ambiguous. The J call could be wrong; TRBJ2-7 is a better fit for the DNA end. This CDR3 spans 13 amino acids. CDR1 is MDHEN and CDR2 is SYDVKM in the germline V gene. CDR3 DNA: TGTGCCAGCAGACCCGATGATTCCTACGAGCAGTACTTC. Amino acids: CASRPDDSYEQYF.

The rearrangement joins TRBV15 to TRBJ2-1; D is ambiguous. The CDR3 is 15 residues long. Germline V lookup: CDR1 LNHNV, CDR2 YYDKDF (reference sequence). V was clipped by 0 bases and J by 8 bases, with 14 bases between them. The CDR3 is CATSRDGAPWDEQFF. The DNA of the CDR3 is TGTGCCACCAGCAGAGATGGCGCCCCCTGGGATGAGCAGTTCTTC.

This clonotype was seen a few times. This sequence joins TRBV20-1 and TRBJ2-5; TRBD2 matches 11 bases. Germline values: CDR1 DFQATT, CDR2 SNEGSKA (reference sequence). The CDR3 consists of 13 residues. CDR3 protein: CSHLAGGWETQYF. The CDR3 DNA reads as TGCAGCCACTTAGCGGGAGGGTGGGAGACCCAGTACTTC.

This clonotype occurred once. The rearrangement joins TRBV29-1 to TRBJ2-5, with D perhaps TRBD1 or TRBD2 (5 bases each). The V end was cut by 6 bases, the J end by 7 bases, with 18 bases between. This CDR3 contains 13 residues. Germline V CDR1 and CDR2: SQVTM, ANQGSEA. The CDR3 is CSVSTGSRGTQYF. CDR3 nucleotides: TGCAGCGTATCTACGGGGTCAAGGGGGACCCAGTACTTC. Together with reference TRBV29-1 and TRBJ2-5, the CDR3 gives the full variable domain: SAVISQKPSRDICQRGTSLTIQCQVDSQVTMMFWYRQQPGQSLTLIATANQGSEATYESGFVIDKFPISRPNLTFSTLTVSNMSPEDSSIYLCSVSTGSRGTQYFGPGTRLLVL.

In this sample, this clonotype turned up a few times. This rearrangement joins TRBV20-1 to TRBJ2-7; perhaps TRBD2 as D (6 bases). This CDR3 has 14 residues. Per the germline V gene, CDR1 is DFQATT and CDR2 is SNEGSKA (reference sequence). With 6 bases removed from V and 1 base from J, the gap between germline ends came to 16 bases. The CDR3 nucleotides are TGCAGTGCAGGGGATCGGGAGTGGTCCTACGAGCAGTACTTC. This codes for CSAGDREWSYEQYF.

This clonotype was found a few times. The J gene is TRBJ2-3, the V gene TRBV9, with TRBD2 matching over 7 bases. Germline CDR1 and CDR2: SGDLS and YYNGEE. This CDR3 spans 17 amino acids. V was clipped by 4 bases and J by 7 bases; unmatched bases: 18. CDR3 loop: CASSPSSQERGRHTQYF. CDR3 DNA sequence: TGTGCCAGCAGCCCCTCCTCGCAGGAGCGGGGCCGCCATACGCAGTATTTT.

The gene calls are TRBV5-1 and TRBJ1-3; TRBD1 aligns across 7 bases. The germline CDR1 and CDR2 sequences are SGHRS and YFSETQ. This CDR3 contains 18 residues. With 3 bases clipped from V and 0 bases from J, the junction kept 12 bases outside the gene matches. CDR3 bases: TGCGCCAGCAGCTGGGATTTTACGGGACAGAGCTCTGGAAACACCATATATTTT. Encoded protein: CASSWDFTGQSSGNTIYF.

The rearrangement links TRBV3-1 to TRBJ1-2, with TRBD1 as a possible D gene (5 bases). This CDR3 contains 13 residues. In germline, CDR1 is LGHDT, CDR2 YNNKEL (reference sequence). The V end was cut by 5 bases, the J end by 7 bases, with 14 bases between. The CDR3: CASSYDSGGGYTF. The DNA for the CDR3 is TGTGCCAGCAGCTATGACAGTGGCGGTGGCTACACCTTC.

This clonotype was counted between two and nine times. The chain combines TRBV20-1 with TRBJ2-1; D gene unclear. The V end was cut by 0 bases, the J end by 4 bases, with 13 bases between. CDR3 length equals 15 residues. Germline V CDR1 and CDR2: DFQATT, SNEGSKA (reference sequence). The DNA for the CDR3 is TGCAGTGCTAGAGATGAAAGCGTGAGGTACAATGAGCAGTTCTTC. This encodes CSARDESVRYNEQFF.